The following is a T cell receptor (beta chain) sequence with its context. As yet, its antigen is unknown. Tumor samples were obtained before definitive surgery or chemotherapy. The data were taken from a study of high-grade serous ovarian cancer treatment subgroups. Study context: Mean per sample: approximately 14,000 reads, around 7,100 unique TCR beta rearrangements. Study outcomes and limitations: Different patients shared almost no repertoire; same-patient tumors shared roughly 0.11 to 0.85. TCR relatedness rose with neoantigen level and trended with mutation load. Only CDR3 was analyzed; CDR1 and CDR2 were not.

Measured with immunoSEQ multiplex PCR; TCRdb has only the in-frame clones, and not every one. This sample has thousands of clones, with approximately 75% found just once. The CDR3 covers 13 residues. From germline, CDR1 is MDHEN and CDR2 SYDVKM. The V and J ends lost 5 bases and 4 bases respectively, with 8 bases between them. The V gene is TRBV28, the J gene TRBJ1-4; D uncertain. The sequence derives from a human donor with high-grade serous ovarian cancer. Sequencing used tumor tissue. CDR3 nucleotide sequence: TGTGCCAGCAGTAGGGCTAGTAATGAAAAACTGTTTTTT. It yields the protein CASSRASNEKLFF. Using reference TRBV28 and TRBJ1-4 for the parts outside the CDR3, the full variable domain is DVKVTQSSRYLVKRTGEKVFLECVQDMDHENMFWYRQDPGLGLRLIYFSYDVKMKEKGDIPEGYSVSREKKERFSLILESASTNQTSMYLCASSRASNEKLFFGSGTQLSVL.